One T cell receptor (beta chain) is described in this entry. Its antigen is currently unknown. The CDR3 is 14 amino acids. The germline CDR1 and CDR2 sequences are KGHSH and LQKENI. V gave up 2 bases and J gave up 8 bases, with 14 bases separating them. This record comes from a study of T cell responses to AZD1222 COVID-19 vaccine. Whole-study findings and limits: Just a handful of people given AZD1222 tested seropositive at baseline.

The data were produced by immunoSEQ multiplex PCR, yet TCRdb's version contains in-frame clones alone and is incomplete. This table has around 120,000 clones, more than 85% appearing once. Sequencing was performed on peripheral blood, taken on day 0 of MenACWY control vaccination. The chain employs TRBV18 and TRBJ2-3; D possibly corresponds to TRBD1 (6 bases). This TCR came from an adult in good health. The CDR3 DNA reads as TGTGCCAGCTCACCAGGGGGCCCATTAGGTACGCAGTATTTT. It translates to CASSPGGPLGTQYF. Drawing the rest from reference TRBV18 and TRBJ2-3, the complete variable domain is NAGVMQNPRHLVRRRGQEARLRCSPMKGHSHVYWYRQLPEEGLKFMVYLQKENIIDESGMPKERFSAEFPKEGPSILRIQQVVRGDSAAYFCASSPGGPLGTQYFGPGTRLTVL.